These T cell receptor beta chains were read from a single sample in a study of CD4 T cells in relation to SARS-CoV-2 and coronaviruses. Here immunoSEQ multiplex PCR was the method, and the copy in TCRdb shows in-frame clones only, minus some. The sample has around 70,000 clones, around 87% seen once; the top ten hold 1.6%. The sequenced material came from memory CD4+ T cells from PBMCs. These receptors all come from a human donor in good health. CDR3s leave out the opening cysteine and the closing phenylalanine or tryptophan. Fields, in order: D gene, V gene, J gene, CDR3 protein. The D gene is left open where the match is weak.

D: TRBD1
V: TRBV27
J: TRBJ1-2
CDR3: ASSGDRGLFIGYT

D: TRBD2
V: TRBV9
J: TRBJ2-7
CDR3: ASSEQGRGEQY

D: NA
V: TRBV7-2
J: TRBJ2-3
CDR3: ASSFSDSLGQY

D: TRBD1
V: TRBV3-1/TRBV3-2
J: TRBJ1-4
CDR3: ASSQEDRKNEKLF

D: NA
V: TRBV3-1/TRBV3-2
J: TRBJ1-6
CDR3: ASSIRDQNSPLH

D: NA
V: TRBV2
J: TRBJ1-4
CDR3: ASSEWTSNEKLF

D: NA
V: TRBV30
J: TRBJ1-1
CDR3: AWSVGRRGTEAF

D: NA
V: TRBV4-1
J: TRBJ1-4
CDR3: ASSPVGNEKLF

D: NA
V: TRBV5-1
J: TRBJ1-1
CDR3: ASSFYTATEAF

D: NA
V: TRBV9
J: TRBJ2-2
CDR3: ASSVATGGTTGELF

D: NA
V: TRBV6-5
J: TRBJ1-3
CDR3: ASRPFGFSGNTIY

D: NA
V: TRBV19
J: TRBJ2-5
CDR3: ASSITVQETQY

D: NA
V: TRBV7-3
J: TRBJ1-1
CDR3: ASSLSAHTEAF